Below, 25 T cell receptor beta chains from the same sample are listed, as sequenced in a study of CD8 T cells in ankylosing spondylitis. Study observations and caveats: Blood of patients with ankylosing spondylitis appeared to be characterized by a TCR beta motif of eight or nine highly homologous variants.

TCRdb recomputed calls from the 5' RACE reads with MiXCR, one row per CDR3 protein. The sample has about 440,000 distinct CDR3 sequences, roughly 17% seen once. These receptors have no identified antigens. The sequencing input was blood, either unsorted or a sorted T cell fraction (not recorded which). These TCRs come from a male donor with ankylosing spondylitis.

The chain recombines TRBV9 with TRBJ2-7; D gene ambiguous. Germline V lookup: CDR1 SGDLS, CDR2 YYNGEE. The CDR3 contains 14 residues. With 0 bases removed from V and 0 bases from J, the gap between germline ends came to 7 bases. CDR3: CASSVGLSSYEQYF. CDR3 sequence (DNA): TGTGCCAGCAGCGTAGGACTGAGCTCCTACGAGCAGTACTTC.

This clonotype has just a few counts. CDR3 in DNA: TGCAGTGCTACGGGACAGGGGGCTTATGGCTACACCTTC. It is translated as CSATGQGAYGYTF. The chain couples TRBV20-1 to TRBJ1-2; TRBD1 agrees at 12 bases. CDR1 and CDR2 (germline): DFQATT, SNEGSKA (reference sequence). The CDR3 consists of 13 residues. V lost 4 bases, J lost 5 bases, and 2 bases stayed unmatched.

This clonotype has ten or more counts. This sequence joins TRBV12-3 or TRBV12-4 and TRBJ2-1, with TRBD1 matching over 8 bases. This CDR3 has 15 amino acids. The V segment lost 5 bases and the J segment 7 bases; nucleotides outside the gene matches: 10. DNA for the CDR3: TGTGCCAGCAGTACGCGGACAGGGAGTATGAATGAGCAGTTCTTC. Translation gives CASSTRTGSMNEQFF.

This clonotype was picked up a small number of times. The chain carries TRBV28 and TRBJ2-3; 8 nucleotides align to TRBD1. CDR3 length: 15 residues. The ends lost 7 bases at V and 4 bases at J; junction bases unmatched: 10. Germline-derived CDR1 and CDR2 are MDHEN and SYDVKM. CDR3 residues: CASTPRQGAADTQYF. Written as DNA, the CDR3 is TGTGCCAGCACCCCAAGGCAGGGGGCTGCAGATACGCAGTATTTT.

The chain has TRBV11-2 and TRBJ2-5; TRBD2 matches at 14 bases. The V and J ends lost 5 bases and 3 bases, in that order; junction bases with no gene match: 11. This CDR3 contains 18 residues. Germline CDR1 is SGHAT and CDR2 is FQNNGV. The CDR3 spells CASSPAGGLAGVKETQYF. The CDR3 nucleotides are TGTGCCAGCAGCCCCGCCGGGGGACTAGCGGGGGTGAAAGAGACCCAGTACTTC.

This clonotype has a handful of counts. The chain uses TRBV4-1 and TRBJ1-2; D call uncertain. Deletions cut 0 bases from V and 4 bases from J, with 18 bases between. CDR3 length: 17 residues. From germline, CDR1 is MGHRA and CDR2 YSYEKL. The CDR3 DNA sequence: TGCGCCAGCAGCCAAGAGTCGGGCGGTCCTCGCCCCTATGGCTACACCTTC. Protein product: CASSQESGGPRPYGYTF.

V gene TRBV5-6 combines with J gene TRBJ2-2, with 14 bases identical to TRBD2. Trimming at V came to 0 bases and at J to 1 base, leaving 2 bases not matched to a gene. Germline assignment: CDR1 SGHDT and CDR2 YYEEEE. The CDR3 is 18 amino acids. The CDR3, as DNA: TGTGCCAGCAGCTTGGAGGGACTAGCGGGGGTGAACACCGGGGAGCTGTTTTTT. Protein: CASSLEGLAGVNTGELFF.

Many counts were recorded for this clonotype. The chain employs TRBV15 and TRBJ1-1, with D uncertain. V was cut by 0 bases and J by 11 bases, with 13 bases left in between. Germline V gene sequence: CDR1 LNHNV, CDR2 YYDKDF (reference sequence). The CDR3 contains 13 residues. The CDR3 spells CATSRDRGEHAFF. As DNA, the CDR3 is TGTGCCACCAGCAGAGATAGAGGAGAGCACGCTTTCTTT.

The V and J genes are TRBV28 and TRBJ2-7, with 10 bases lining up with TRBD2. Germline-derived CDR1 and CDR2 are MDHEN and SYDVKM. Unmatched junction bases numbered 5, after V lost 6 bases and J lost 0 bases. CDR3 size: 15 residues. This CDR3 is CASRTPSGSSYEQYF. The CDR3 DNA reads TGTGCCAGCAGAACCCCTAGCGGGAGCTCCTACGAGCAGTACTTC.

Here the CDR3 DNA reads TGTGCCAGCAGTTTAGGGGTCAGGGGAGGCGAGCAGTACTTC. As protein: CASSLGVRGGEQYF. This chain connects TRBV12-3 or TRBV12-4 to TRBJ2-7; D may match TRBD1 or TRBD2 (6 bases each). The CDR3 consists of 14 residues. With 1 base removed from V and 6 bases from J, the gap between germline ends came to 13 bases.

The sample holds a few counts of this clonotype. The V gene is TRBV3-1, the J gene TRBJ2-5, with D hard to call. The V and J ends lost 2 bases and 4 bases respectively, with 5 bases between them. Germline V gene sequence: CDR1 LGHDT, CDR2 YNNKEL (reference sequence). This CDR3 is built from 12 residues. The DNA for the CDR3 is TGTGCCAGCAGCCAAACCGGAGAGACCCAGTACTTC. This gives the protein CASSQTGETQYF.

This clonotype turned up a few times. The V gene is TRBV20-1, the J gene TRBJ1-5; TRBD1 matches at 7 bases. CDR1 and CDR2 (germline): DFQATT, SNEGSKA (reference sequence). Losses at the gene ends were 5 bases for V and 2 bases for J; bases not matched to a gene: 12. CDR3 length equals 16 residues. The CDR3 nucleotides are TGCAGTGCTGCTTACCTGAGACAGGGCGGCAATCAGCCCCAGCATTTT. Protein product: CSAAYLRQGGNQPQHF.

V is TRBV7-8 and J is TRBJ2-7; no firm D call. Germline CDR1 reads SGHVS; CDR2 reads FQNEAQ. CDR3 size: 14 residues. V lost 2 bases to trimming and J lost 5 bases, with 13 bases between them. The CDR3 nucleotides are TGTGCCAGCAGCTTAAAAGACCGACGGGACGAGCAGTACTTC. It encodes CASSLKDRRDEQYF.

The chain is built from TRBV20-1 and TRBJ1-1; D call uncertain. The CDR3 loop spans 13 amino acids. Germline loops: CDR1 DFQATT, CDR2 SNEGSKA (reference sequence). Trimming took off 6 bases at V and 2 bases at J, with 13 bases between the two ends. The CDR3 region has the DNA TGCAGTGCACCGGGGTCGACTAACACTGAAGCTTTCTTT. It encodes CSAPGSTNTEAFF.

This clonotype was recorded many times. The rearrangement links TRBV6-5 to TRBJ2-3; no firm D call. The CDR3 totals 14 residues. The ends were cut back, 2 bases at V and 0 bases at J, with 6 bases in the middle. The V gene's germline CDR1 is MNHEY and CDR2 SVGAGI. The DNA of the CDR3 is TGTGCCAGCAGTTACCTTAGCAGCACAGATACGCAGTATTTT. Translated: CASSYLSSTDTQYF.

The chain links TRBV7-9 to TRBJ1-5; D is unresolved. The germline CDR1 and CDR2 sequences are SEHNR and FQNEAQ (reference sequence). This CDR3 region has 15 residues. V dropped 6 bases and J dropped 2 bases, with 14 bases sitting between them. CDR3 residues: CASSRGSMGNQPQHF. CDR3 coding DNA: TGTGCCAGCAGTCGAGGGTCCATGGGCAATCAGCCCCAGCATTTT.

This chain links TRBV5-1 with TRBJ1-6, with unresolved D. The V gene's germline CDR1 is SGHRS and CDR2 YFSETQ. V lost 0 bases and J 7 bases, leaving 11 bases between the germline ends. This CDR3 has 15 amino acids. The CDR3 is CASSLGRQQNSPLHF. The CDR3 region has the DNA TGCGCCAGCAGCTTGGGTCGGCAGCAAAATTCACCCCTCCACTTT.

CDR3 loop: CASSRGGVGRVEQYF. The CDR3 region has the DNA TGTGCCAGCAGCCGGGGTGGGGTGGGCCGAGTCGAGCAGTACTTC. This sequence joins TRBV5-6 and TRBJ2-7, with D maybe TRBD2 (5 bases). With 4 bases removed from V and 6 bases from J, the gap between germline ends came to 20 bases. This CDR3 is built from 15 residues. CDR1 is SGHDT, CDR2 YYEEEE, per germline. Variable domain in full (rest from reference TRBV5-6 and TRBJ2-7): DAGVTQSPTHLIKTRGQQVTLRCSPKSGHDTVSWYQQALGQGPQFIFQYYEEEERQRGNFPDRFSGHQFPNYSSELNVNALLLGDSALYLCASSRGGVGRVEQYFGPGTRLTVT.

This chain uses TRBV12-3 or TRBV12-4 with TRBJ2-1, with D hard to call. The CDR3 covers 16 residues. V dropped 5 bases and J dropped 0 bases, with 14 bases sitting between them. This chain's CDR3 is CASSSLRTSSYNEQFF. CDR3 nucleotides: TGTGCCAGCAGTAGCCTCAGAACCAGCTCCTACAATGAGCAGTTCTTC.

This chain links TRBV29-1 with TRBJ1-1, with D possibly matching TRBD1 (6 bases). The CDR3 consists of 14 residues. Looked up from germline, CDR1 is SQVTM and CDR2 is ANQGSEA. V was clipped by 5 bases and J by 2 bases, with 15 bases between them. CDR3 protein: CSVRVDRPNTEAFF. For the CDR3, the DNA is TGCAGCGTTCGAGTGGACAGACCCAACACTGAAGCTTTCTTT.

The chain carries TRBV3-1 and TRBJ1-2, with D possibly TRBD1 on 5 matching bases. In germline, CDR1 is LGHDT, CDR2 YNNKEL (reference sequence). The V end was cut by 3 bases, the J end by 6 bases, with 14 bases between. This CDR3 is 14 amino acids long. CDR3 sequence reads: CASSQTRGWDGYTF. The CDR3 nucleotides are TGTGCCAGCAGCCAGACAAGGGGTTGGGATGGCTACACCTTC.

A few counts support this clonotype. V gene TRBV6-1 combines with J gene TRBJ1-5, with TRBD1 matching 7 bases. Germline trimming cut 4 bases from V and 6 bases from J; bases unmatched to any gene: 9. The CDR3 length is 15 residues. The germline V gene encodes CDR1 MNHNS and CDR2 SASEGT. The CDR3 reads CASSGTTGSFQPQHF. DNA of the CDR3: TGTGCCAGCAGTGGAACGACAGGGTCTTTTCAGCCCCAGCATTTT.

This sequence joins TRBV6-1 and TRBJ1-2, with D maybe TRBD1 (6 bases). CDR3 size: 15 residues. Germline V gene sequence: CDR1 MNHNS, CDR2 SASEGT. V dropped 5 bases and J dropped 7 bases, with 20 bases sitting between them. The CDR3 nucleotides read TGTGCCAGCAGTCGAAGCGGGACAAAGGCTGGTGGCTACACCTTC. Protein product: CASSRSGTKAGGYTF.

The chain employs TRBV6-2 or TRBV6-3 and TRBJ1-3, with 8 nucleotides matching TRBD1. Germline CDR1 is MNHEY and CDR2 is SVGEGT. CDR3 length equals 21 residues. Trimming cost V 0 bases and J 0 bases; bases outside gene matches: 16. The CDR3 region has the DNA TGTGCCAGCAGTTACTCGCCAGCGCCTAGACAGGGGACAACCTCTGGAAACACCATATATTTT. Protein sequence: CASSYSPAPRQGTTSGNTIYF.

This clonotype was found a few times. The V gene is TRBV20-1, the J gene TRBJ1-1, with D possibly matching TRBD1 (5 bases). The V and J ends lost 1 base and 3 bases respectively, with 12 bases between them. Germline V gene sequence: CDR1 DFQATT, CDR2 SNEGSKA (reference sequence). The CDR3 is 14 residues long. CDR3 nucleotide sequence: TGCAGTGCTAGAGCGGGGTCGGGGGACACTGAAGCTTTCTTT. This encodes CSARAGSGDTEAFF.